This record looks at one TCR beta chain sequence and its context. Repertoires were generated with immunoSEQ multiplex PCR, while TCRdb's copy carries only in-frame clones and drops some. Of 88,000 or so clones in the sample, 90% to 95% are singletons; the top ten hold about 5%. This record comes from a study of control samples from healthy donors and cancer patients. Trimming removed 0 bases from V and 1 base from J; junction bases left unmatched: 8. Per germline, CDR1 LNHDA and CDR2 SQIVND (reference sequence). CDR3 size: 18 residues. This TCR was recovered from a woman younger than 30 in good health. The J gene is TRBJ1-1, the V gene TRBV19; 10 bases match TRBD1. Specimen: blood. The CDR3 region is CASSIDLKGQGRNTEAFF. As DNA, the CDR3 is TGTGCCAGTAGTATAGATCTAAAGGGACAGGGGCGGAACACTGAAGCTTTCTTT.